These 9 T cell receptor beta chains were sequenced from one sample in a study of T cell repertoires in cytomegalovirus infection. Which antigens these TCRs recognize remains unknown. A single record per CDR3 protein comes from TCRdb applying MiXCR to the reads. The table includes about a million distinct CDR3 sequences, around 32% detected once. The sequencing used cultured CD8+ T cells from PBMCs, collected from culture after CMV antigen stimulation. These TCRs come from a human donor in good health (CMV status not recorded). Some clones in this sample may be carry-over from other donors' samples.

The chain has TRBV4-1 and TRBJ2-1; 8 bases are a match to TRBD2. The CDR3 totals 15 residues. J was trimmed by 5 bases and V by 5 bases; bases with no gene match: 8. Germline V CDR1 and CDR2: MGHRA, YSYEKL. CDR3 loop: CASSARGGRNNEQFF. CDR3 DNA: TGCGCCAGCAGCGCTCGGGGGGGCCGGAACAATGAGCAGTTCTTC.

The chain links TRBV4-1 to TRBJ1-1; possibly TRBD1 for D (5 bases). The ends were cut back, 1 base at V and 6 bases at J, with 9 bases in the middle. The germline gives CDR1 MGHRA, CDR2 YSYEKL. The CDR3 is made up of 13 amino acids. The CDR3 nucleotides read TGCGCCAGCAGCCAAGCCAGGGCGTCTGAAGCTTTCTTT. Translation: CASSQARASEAFF.

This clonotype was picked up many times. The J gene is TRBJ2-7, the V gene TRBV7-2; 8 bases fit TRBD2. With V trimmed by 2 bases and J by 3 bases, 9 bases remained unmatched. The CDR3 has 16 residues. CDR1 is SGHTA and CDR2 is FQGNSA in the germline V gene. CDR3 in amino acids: CASSLRRRGENYEQYF. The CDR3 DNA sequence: TGTGCCAGCAGCTTAAGGAGGCGGGGGGAAAACTACGAGCAGTACTTC.

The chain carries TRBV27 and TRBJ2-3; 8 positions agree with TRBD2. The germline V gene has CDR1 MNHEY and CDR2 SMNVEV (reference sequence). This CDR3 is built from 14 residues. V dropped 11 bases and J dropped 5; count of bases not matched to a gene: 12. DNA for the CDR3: TGTGCCTCAACCAAACGGGGGGGGAGAGATACGCAGTATTTT. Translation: CASTKRGGRDTQYF.

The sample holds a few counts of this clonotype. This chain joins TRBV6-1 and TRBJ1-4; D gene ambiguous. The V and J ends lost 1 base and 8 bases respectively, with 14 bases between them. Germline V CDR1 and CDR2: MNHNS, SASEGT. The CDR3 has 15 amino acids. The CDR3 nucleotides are TGTGCCAGCAGTGAAGAAACCTCAGTGTCGGAAAAACTGTTTTTT. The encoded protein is CASSEETSVSEKLFF.

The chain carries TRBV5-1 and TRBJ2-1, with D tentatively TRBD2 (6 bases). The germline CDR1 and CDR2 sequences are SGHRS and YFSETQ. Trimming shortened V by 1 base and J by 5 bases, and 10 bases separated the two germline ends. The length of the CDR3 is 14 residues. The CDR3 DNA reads TGCGCCAGCAGCTTGTTGGAGGGGCACAATGAGCAGTTCTTC. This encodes CASSLLEGHNEQFF.

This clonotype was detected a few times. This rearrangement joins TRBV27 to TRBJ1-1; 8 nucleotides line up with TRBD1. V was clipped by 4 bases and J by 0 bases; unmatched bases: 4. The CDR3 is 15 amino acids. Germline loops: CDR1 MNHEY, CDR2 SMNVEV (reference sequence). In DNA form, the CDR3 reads TGTGCCAGCAGTTCCCACAGGGGGGTGAACACTGAAGCTTTCTTT. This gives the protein CASSSHRGVNTEAFF.

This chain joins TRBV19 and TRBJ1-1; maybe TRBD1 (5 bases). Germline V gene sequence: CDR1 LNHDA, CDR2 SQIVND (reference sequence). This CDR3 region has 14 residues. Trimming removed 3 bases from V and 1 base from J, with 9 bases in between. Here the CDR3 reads CASSMRGPNTEAFF. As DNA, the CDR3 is TGTGCCAGTAGTATGAGGGGCCCGAACACTGAAGCTTTCTTT.

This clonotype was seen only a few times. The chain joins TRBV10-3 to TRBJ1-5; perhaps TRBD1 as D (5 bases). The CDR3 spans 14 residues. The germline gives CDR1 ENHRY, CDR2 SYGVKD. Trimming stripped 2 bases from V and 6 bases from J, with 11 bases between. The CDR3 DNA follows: TGTGCCATCAGTGAGGAAGGGACGCCTCAGCCCCAGCATTTT. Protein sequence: CAISEEGTPQPQHF.